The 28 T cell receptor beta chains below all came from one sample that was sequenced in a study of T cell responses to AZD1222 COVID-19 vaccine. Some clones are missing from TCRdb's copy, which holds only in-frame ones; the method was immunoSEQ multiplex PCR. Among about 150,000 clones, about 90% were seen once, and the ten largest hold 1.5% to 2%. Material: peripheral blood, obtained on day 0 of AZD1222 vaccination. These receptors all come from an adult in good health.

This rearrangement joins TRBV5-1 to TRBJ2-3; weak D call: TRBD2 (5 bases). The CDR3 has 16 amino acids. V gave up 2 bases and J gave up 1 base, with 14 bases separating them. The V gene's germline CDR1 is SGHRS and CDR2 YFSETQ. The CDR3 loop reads CASSFRGSPRTDTQYF. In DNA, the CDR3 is TGCGCCAGCAGCTTCCGAGGGTCCCCACGCACAGATACGCAGTATTTT.

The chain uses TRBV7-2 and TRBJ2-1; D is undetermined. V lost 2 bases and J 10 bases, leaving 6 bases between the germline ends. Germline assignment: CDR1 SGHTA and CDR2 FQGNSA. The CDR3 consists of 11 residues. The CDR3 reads CASSLLLEQFF. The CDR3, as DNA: TGTGCCAGCAGCTTACTTCTAGAGCAGTTCTTC.

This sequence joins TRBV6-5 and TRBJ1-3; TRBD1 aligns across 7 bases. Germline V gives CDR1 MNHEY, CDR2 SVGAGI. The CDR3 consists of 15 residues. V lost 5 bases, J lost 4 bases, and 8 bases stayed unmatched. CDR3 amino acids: CASSLEGAGGNTIYF. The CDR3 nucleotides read TGTGCCAGCAGTCTTGAGGGGGCCGGGGGAAACACCATATATTTT.

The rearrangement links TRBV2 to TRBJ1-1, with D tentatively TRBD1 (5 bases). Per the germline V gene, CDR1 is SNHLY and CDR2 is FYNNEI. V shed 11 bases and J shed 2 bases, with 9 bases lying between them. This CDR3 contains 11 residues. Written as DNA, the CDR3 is TGTGCCCAGCAGGGTAACACTGAAGCTTTCTTT. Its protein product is CAQQGNTEAFF. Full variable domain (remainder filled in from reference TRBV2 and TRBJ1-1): EPEVTQTPSHQVTQMGQEVILRCVPISNHLYFYWYRQILGQKVEFLVSFYNNEISEKSEIFDDQFSVERPDGSNFTLKIRSTKLEDSAMYFCAQQGNTEAFFGQGTRLTVV.

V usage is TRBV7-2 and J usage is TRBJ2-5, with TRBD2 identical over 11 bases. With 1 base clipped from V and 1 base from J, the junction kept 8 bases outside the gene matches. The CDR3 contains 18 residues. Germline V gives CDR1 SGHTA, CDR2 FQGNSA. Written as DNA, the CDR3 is TGTGCCAGCAGCTTAGAAGGTAGCGGGGGGGCCTTCCAAGAGACCCAGTACTTC. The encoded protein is CASSLEGSGGAFQETQYF.

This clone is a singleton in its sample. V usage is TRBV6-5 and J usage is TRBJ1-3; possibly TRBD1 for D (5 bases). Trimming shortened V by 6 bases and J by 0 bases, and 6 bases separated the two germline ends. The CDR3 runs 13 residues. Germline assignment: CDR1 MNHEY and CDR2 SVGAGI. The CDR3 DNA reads TGTGCCAGCAGAGACAGCTCTGGAAACACCATATATTTT. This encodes CASRDSSGNTIYF.

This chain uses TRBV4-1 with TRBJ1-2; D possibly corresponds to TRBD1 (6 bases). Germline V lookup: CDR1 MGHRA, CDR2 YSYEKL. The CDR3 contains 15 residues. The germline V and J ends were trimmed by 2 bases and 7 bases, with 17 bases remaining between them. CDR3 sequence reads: CASSQLQGGLGGYTF. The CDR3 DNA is TGCGCCAGCAGCCAACTACAGGGTGGTCTTGGTGGCTACACCTTC.

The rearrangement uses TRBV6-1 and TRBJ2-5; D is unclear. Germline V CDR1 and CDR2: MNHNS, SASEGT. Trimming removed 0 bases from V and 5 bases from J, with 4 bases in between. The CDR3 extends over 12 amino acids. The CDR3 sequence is CASSEAGETQYF. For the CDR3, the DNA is TGTGCCAGCAGTGAAGCGGGGGAGACCCAGTACTTC.

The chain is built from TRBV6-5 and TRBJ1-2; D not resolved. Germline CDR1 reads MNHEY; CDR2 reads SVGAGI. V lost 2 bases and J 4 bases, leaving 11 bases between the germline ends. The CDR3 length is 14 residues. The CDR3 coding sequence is TGTGCCAGCAGTTACGTGGGAATCGGCTATGGCTACACCTTC. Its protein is CASSYVGIGYGYTF.

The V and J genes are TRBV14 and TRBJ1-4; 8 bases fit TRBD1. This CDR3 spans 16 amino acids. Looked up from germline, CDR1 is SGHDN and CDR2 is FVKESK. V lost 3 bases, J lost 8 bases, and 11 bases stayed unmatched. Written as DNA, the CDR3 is TGTGCCAGCAGCCAGATAGGACAGGGTAGAGGCGAAAAACTGTTTTTT. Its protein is CASSQIGQGRGEKLFF.

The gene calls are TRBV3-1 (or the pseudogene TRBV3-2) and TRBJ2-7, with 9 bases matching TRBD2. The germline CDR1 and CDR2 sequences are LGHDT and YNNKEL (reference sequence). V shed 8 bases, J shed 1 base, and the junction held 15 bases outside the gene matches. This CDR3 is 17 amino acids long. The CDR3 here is CASLHWSSGGFSYEQYF. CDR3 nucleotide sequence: TGTGCCAGCCTCCACTGGAGTAGCGGGGGTTTTTCCTACGAGCAGTACTTC.

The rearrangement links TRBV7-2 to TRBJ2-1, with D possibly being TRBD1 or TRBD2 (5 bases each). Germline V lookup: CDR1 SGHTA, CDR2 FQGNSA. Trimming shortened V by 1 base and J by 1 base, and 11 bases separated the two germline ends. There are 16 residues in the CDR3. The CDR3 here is CASSLGGARSYNEQFF. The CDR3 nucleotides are TGTGCCAGCAGCTTAGGAGGGGCACGGTCCTACAATGAGCAGTTCTTC. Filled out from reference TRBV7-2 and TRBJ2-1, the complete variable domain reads GAGVSQSPSNKVTEKGKDVELRCDPISGHTALYWYRQSLGQGLEFLIYFQGNSAPDKSGLPSDRFSAERTGGSVSTLTIQRTQQEDSAVYLCASSLGGARSYNEQFFGPGTRLTVL.

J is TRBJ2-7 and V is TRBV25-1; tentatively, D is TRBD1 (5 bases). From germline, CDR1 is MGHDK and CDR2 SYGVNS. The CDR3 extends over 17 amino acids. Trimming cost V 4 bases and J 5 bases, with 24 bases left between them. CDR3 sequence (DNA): TGTGCCAGCAGTGCGCCCTACTCGACAGAGCCTGGAAACGAGCAGTACTTC. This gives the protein CASSAPYSTEPGNEQYF.

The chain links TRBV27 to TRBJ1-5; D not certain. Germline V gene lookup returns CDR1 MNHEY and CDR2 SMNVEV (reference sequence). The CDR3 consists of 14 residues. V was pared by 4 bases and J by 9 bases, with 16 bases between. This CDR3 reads CASSYQSLSGPQHF. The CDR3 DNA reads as TGTGCCAGCAGTTACCAGTCCCTATCAGGGCCCCAGCATTTT.

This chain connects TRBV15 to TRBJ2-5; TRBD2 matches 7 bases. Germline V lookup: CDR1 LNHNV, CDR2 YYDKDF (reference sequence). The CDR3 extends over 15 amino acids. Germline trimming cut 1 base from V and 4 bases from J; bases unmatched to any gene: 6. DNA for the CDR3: TGTGCCACCAGCAGAGGGACTAGTCCCCCAGAGACCCAGTACTTC. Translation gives CATSRGTSPPETQYF.

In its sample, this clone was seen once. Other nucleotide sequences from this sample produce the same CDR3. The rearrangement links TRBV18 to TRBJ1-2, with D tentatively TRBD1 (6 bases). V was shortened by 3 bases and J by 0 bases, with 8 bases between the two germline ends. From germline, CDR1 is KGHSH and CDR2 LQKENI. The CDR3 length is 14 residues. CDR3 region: CASSPGQSNYGYTF. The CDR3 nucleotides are TGTGCCAGCTCACCCGGACAGTCTAACTATGGCTACACCTTC.

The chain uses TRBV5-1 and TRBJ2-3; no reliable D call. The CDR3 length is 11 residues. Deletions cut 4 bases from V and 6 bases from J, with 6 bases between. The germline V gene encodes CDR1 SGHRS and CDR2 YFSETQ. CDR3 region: CASSPRDTQYF. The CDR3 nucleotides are TGCGCCAGCAGCCCGAGGGATACGCAGTATTTT.

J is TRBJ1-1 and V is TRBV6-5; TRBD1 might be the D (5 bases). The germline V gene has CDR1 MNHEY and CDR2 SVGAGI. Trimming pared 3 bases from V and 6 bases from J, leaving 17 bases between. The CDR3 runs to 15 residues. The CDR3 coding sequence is TGTGCCAGCAGTTATCAGGTGATGGGGGGACCTGAAGCTTTCTTT. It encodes CASSYQVMGGPEAFF.

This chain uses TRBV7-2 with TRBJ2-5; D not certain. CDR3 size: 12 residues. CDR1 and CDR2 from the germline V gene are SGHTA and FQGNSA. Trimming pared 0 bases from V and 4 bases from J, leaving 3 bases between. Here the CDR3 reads CASSLAGETQYF. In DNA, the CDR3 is TGTGCCAGCAGCTTAGCGGGAGAGACCCAGTACTTC.

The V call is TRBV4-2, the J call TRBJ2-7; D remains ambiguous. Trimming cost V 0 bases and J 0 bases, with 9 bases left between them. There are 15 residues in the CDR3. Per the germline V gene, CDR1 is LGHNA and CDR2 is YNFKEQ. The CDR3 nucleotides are TGTGCCAGCAGCCAAGATTCCTACAGCTCCTACGAGCAGTACTTC. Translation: CASSQDSYSSYEQYF.

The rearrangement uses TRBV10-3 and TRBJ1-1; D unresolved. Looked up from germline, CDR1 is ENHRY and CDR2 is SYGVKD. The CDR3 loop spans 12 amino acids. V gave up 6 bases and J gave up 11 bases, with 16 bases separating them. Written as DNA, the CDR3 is TGTGCCATCAGGGATCAAGTTGGGTTTGCTTTCTTT. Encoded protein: CAIRDQVGFAFF.

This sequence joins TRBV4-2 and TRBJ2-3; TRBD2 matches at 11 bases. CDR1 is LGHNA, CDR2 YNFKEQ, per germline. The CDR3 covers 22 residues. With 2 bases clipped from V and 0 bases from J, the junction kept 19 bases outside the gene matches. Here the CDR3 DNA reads TGTGCCAGCAGCCAACAAGCCAACAGGAGACTAGCGGGGACGGCTAGCACAGATACGCAGTATTTT. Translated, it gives CASSQQANRRLAGTASTDTQYF.

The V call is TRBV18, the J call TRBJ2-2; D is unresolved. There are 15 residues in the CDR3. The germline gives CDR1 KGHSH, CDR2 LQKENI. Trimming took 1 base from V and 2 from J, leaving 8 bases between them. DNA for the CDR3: TGTGCCAGCTCACCACGGCAGGAAAACACCGGGGAGCTGTTTTTT. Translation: CASSPRQENTGELFF.

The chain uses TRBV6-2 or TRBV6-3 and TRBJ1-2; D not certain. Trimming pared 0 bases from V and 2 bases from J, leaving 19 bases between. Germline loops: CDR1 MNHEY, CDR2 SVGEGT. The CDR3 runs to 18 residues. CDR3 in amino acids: CASSYSAAFRQGNYGYTF. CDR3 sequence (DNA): TGTGCCAGCAGTTACTCTGCCGCGTTCAGACAAGGGAACTATGGCTACACCTTC.

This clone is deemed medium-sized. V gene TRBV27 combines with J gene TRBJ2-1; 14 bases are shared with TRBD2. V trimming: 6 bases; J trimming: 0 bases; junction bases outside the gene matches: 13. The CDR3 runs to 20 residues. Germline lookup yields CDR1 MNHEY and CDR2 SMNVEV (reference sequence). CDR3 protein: CASRAFMGLAGESSYNEQFF. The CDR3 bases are TGTGCCAGCAGAGCTTTTATGGGACTAGCGGGGGAAAGCTCCTACAATGAGCAGTTCTTC.

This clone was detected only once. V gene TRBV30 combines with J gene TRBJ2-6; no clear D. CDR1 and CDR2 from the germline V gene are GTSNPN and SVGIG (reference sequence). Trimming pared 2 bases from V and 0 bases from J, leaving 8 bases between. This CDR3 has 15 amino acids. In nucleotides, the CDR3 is TGTGCCTGGAGTCCAGACAACTCTGGGGCCAACGTCCTGACTTTC. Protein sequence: CAWSPDNSGANVLTF.

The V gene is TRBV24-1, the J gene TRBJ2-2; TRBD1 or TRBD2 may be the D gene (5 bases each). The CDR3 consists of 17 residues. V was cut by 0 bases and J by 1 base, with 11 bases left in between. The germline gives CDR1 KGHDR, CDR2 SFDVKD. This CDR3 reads CATSDLGGTRNTGELFF. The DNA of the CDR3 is TGTGCCACCAGTGATTTGGGGGGTACTAGGAACACCGGGGAGCTGTTTTTT.

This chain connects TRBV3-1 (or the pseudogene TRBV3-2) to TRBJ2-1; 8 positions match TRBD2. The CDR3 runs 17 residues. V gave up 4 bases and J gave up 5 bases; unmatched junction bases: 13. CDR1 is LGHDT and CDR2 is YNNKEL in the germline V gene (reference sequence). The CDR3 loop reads CASSRLTGTRAHNEQFF. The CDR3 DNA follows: TGTGCCAGCAGCCGCCTTACCGGGACTAGGGCTCACAATGAGCAGTTCTTC.